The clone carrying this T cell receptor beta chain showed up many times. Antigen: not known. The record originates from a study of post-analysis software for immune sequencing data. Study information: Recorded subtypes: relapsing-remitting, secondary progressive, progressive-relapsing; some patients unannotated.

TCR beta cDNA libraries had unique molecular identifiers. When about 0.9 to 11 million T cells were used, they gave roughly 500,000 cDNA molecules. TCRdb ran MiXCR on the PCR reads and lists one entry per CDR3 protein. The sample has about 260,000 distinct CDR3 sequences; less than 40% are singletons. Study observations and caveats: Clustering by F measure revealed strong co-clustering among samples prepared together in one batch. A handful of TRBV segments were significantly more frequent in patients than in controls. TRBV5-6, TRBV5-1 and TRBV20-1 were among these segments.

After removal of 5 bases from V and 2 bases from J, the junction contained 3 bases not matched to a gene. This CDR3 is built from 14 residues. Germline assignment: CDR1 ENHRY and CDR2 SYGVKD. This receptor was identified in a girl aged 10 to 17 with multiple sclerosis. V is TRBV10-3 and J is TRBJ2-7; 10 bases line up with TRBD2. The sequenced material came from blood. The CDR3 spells CAISQAGGPYEQYF. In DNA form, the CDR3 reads TGTGCCATCAGTCAAGCGGGAGGGCCCTACGAGCAGTACTTC.